Sequencing of this TCR beta chain was carried out in a study of preoperative IRX-2 immunotherapy in early breast cancer. Noted treatment: preoperative locoregional IRX-2 cytokine immunotherapy. Samples came from a phase Ib trial of preoperative locoregional IRX-2 cytokine immunotherapy. Germline-derived CDR1 and CDR2 are MGHDK and SYGVNS. This CDR3 region has 18 residues. With 1 base removed from V and 0 bases from J, the gap between germline ends came to 13 bases. Data came from immunoSEQ multiplex PCR; TCRdb stores just in-frame clones and leaves some out. The table records about 23,000 clones, 80% to 90% of them present only once.

This clonotype was sampled from a human donor with breast cancer. Sequencing was performed on tumor tissue, taken after IRX-2 immunotherapy. The chain carries TRBV25-1 and TRBJ2-6, with a tentative D call TRBD2 (5 bases). The CDR3 DNA reads TGTGCCAGCAGTGAATCGGGGAATTCCTTCTCTGGGGCCAACGTCCTGACTTTC. Translated, it gives CASSESGNSFSGANVLTF.